This T cell receptor beta chain derives from a study of T cell responses to AZD1222 COVID-19 vaccine. Notes on the study in general: Nearly half of the spike-specific TCRs reportedly recognize variant regions that carry no mutations. Spike-specific TCR breadth and depth were elevated following two AZD1222 doses. Clonal diversity was possibly underestimated; the donors were predominantly white British and more often female. Dominant CD4 TCR responses targeted spike regions 160-218 and 743-854.

A remark on this clone: As yet, its antigen is unknown.

The CDR3 runs to 18 residues. Looked up from germline, CDR1 is SEHNR and CDR2 is FQNEAQ (reference sequence). The V segment lost 3 bases and the J segment 5 bases; nucleotides outside the gene matches: 13. Here immunoSEQ multiplex PCR was the method, and the copy in TCRdb shows in-frame clones only, minus some. The table records around 100,000 clones, around nine tenths of them present only once. The TCR sequence derives from an adult in good health. The chain has TRBV7-9 and TRBJ2-3; 11 bases fit TRBD2. The input for sequencing was peripheral blood, taken on day 0 of AZD1222 vaccination. The CDR3 loop is CASSFGASGGTVGDTQYF. CDR3 coding DNA: TGTGCCAGCAGCTTTGGCGCTAGCGGGGGGACCGTGGGAGATACGCAGTATTTT. The variable domain in full, with the rest retrieved from reference TRBV7-9 and TRBJ2-3, is DTGVSQNPRHKITKRGQNVTFRCDPISEHNRLYWYRQTLGQGPEFLTYFQNEAQLEKSRLLSDRFSAERPKGSFSTLEIQRTEQGDSAMYLCASSFGASGGTVGDTQYFGPGTRLTVL.